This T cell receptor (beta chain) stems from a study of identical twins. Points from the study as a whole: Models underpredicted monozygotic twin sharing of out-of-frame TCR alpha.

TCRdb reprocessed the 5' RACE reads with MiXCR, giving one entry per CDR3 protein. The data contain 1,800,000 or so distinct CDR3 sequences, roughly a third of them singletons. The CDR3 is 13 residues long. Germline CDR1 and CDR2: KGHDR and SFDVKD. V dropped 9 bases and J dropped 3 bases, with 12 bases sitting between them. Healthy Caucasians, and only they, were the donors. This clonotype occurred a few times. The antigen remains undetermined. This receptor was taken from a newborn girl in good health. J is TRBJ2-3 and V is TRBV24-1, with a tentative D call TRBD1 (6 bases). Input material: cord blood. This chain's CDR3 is CATGGGTTDTQYF. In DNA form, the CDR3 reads TGTGCCACCGGGGGCGGCACTACAGATACGCAGTATTTT.